A single sample is the source of the 14 T cell receptor beta chains below, sequenced in a study of T cell responses to AZD1222 COVID-19 vaccine. Method: immunoSEQ multiplex PCR; TCRdb's copy keeps in-frame clones and lacks some. The data contain around 200,000 clones, around 90% of them singletons. Material: peripheral blood, obtained on day 0 of AZD1222 vaccination. The receptors originated from an adult in good health.

This clone appeared a few times. J is TRBJ2-2 and V is TRBV3-1 (or the pseudogene TRBV3-2), with D perhaps matching TRBD1 (6 bases). The CDR3 length is 16 residues. Germline V lookup: CDR1 LGHDT, CDR2 YNNKEL (reference sequence). Deletions cut 4 bases from V and 0 bases from J, with 12 bases between. CDR3 bases: TGTGCCAGCAGCCCACGGGACACCCCGAACACCGGGGAGCTGTTTTTT. Protein product: CASSPRDTPNTGELFF.

The chain joins TRBV7-3 to TRBJ2-2; a possible D gene is TRBD2 (6 bases). Germline V gives CDR1 SGHTA, CDR2 FQGTGA. This CDR3 has 17 amino acids. V was shortened by 5 bases and J by 0 bases, with 16 bases between the two germline ends. CDR3 nucleotides: TGTGCCAGCAGCCCTACGACCGCGGGAACGAACACCGGGGAGCTGTTTTTT. Protein: CASSPTTAGTNTGELFF.

V and J are TRBV29-1 and TRBJ1-1; 10 nucleotides line up with TRBD1. Germline assignment: CDR1 SQVTM and CDR2 ANQGSEA. J lost 1 base, V lost 4 bases, and 9 bases had no gene match. The CDR3 extends over 16 amino acids. The CDR3 loop is CSVGGRQGAQNTEAFF. DNA of the CDR3: TGCAGCGTTGGCGGGAGACAGGGGGCGCAGAACACTGAAGCTTTCTTT.

This chain joins TRBV24-1 and TRBJ2-7, with D unresolved. Trimming shortened V by 9 bases and J by 4 bases, and 0 bases separated the two germline ends. Germline values: CDR1 KGHDR, CDR2 SFDVKD. This CDR3 comprises 8 residues. The CDR3 reads CATYEQYF. The CDR3 bases are TGTGCCACCTACGAGCAGTACTTC.

This clone was observed once. V and J are TRBV13 and TRBJ1-2; a possible D gene is TRBD1 (6 bases). Germline lookup yields CDR1 PRHDT and CDR2 FYEKMQ (reference sequence). V lost 5 bases, J lost 4 bases, and 14 bases lay in between. The CDR3 has 14 residues. Written as DNA, the CDR3 is TGTGCCAGCAGCCCATCAGGGGTCGGCTATGGCTACACCTTC. Its translation is CASSPSGVGYGYTF.

The V gene is TRBV5-1, the J gene TRBJ1-2, with no clear D. Trimming left V 2 bases short and J 5 bases short, with 13 bases between. In germline, CDR1 is SGHRS, CDR2 YFSETQ. The CDR3 runs 14 residues. In DNA form, the CDR3 reads TGCGCCAGCAGCTTAGGTACAGACCAGTATGGCTACACCTTC. Residues: CASSLGTDQYGYTF.

This rearrangement joins TRBV7-2 to TRBJ2-5; D possibly uses TRBD1 or TRBD2 (6 bases each). The V gene's germline CDR1 is SGHTA and CDR2 FQGNSA. CDR3 size: 14 residues. Deletions cut 7 bases from V and 1 base from J, with 13 bases between. The CDR3 region is CASNHPGAQETQYF. Here the CDR3 DNA reads TGTGCCAGCAATCATCCGGGGGCCCAAGAGACCCAGTACTTC.

This chain links TRBV15 with TRBJ1-2, with 10 bases lining up with TRBD1. Germline V gene lookup returns CDR1 LNHNV and CDR2 YYDKDF (reference sequence). CDR3 length: 16 residues. The CDR3 loop reads CATMGTGASSNYGYTF. DNA for the CDR3: TGTGCGACGATGGGGACAGGGGCCTCTAGCAACTATGGCTACACCTTC. Full variable domain (remainder filled in from reference TRBV15 and TRBJ1-2): DAMVIQNPRYQVTQFGKPVTLSCSQTLNHNVMYWYQQKSSQAPKLLFHYYDKDFNNEADTPDNFQSRRPNTSFCFLDIRSPGLGDTAMYLCATMGTGASSNYGYTFGSGTRLTVV.

The chain employs TRBV28 and TRBJ2-1, with TRBD1 as a possible D gene (6 bases). The V end lost 4 bases, the J end lost 5 bases, and 18 bases lay between the germline ends. Germline values: CDR1 MDHEN, CDR2 SYDVKM. The CDR3 loop spans 16 amino acids. DNA of the CDR3: TGTGCCAGCAGTTCCCCCCTTGTGACAGGTGACAATGAGCAGTTCTTC. Amino acids: CASSSPLVTGDNEQFF.

The chain is built from TRBV12-3 or TRBV12-4 and TRBJ1-1, with a possible D match to TRBD1 (5 bases). The CDR3 consists of 13 residues. The V gene lost 10 bases and the J gene lost 1 base, with 13 bases spanning the gap. CDR3 residues: CANTIGENTEAFF. The CDR3 DNA follows: TGTGCCAACACCATAGGGGAGAACACTGAAGCTTTCTTT.

CDR3 nucleotides: TGTGCCAGCTCACCGAAAGGACTACCTAACGGGGAGCTGTTTTTT. It codes for CASSPKGLPNGELFF. The V and J genes are TRBV18 and TRBJ2-2, with D tentatively TRBD2 (6 bases). From germline, CDR1 is KGHSH and CDR2 LQKENI. The CDR3 length is 15 residues. V gave up 3 bases and J gave up 7 bases, with 15 bases separating them.

This clone came up a few times. V usage is TRBV19 and J usage is TRBJ1-1; D ambiguous. The V end was cut by 7 bases, the J end by 11 bases, with 20 bases between. CDR3 length: 13 amino acids. The germline gives CDR1 LNHDA, CDR2 SQIVND (reference sequence). Here the CDR3 reads CASNPTKGPEAFF. In nucleotides, the CDR3 is TGTGCCAGTAATCCCACGAAAGGCCCCGAGGCTTTCTTT.

The rearrangement uses TRBV2 and TRBJ2-7, with a possible D match to TRBD1 (6 bases). CDR3 length: 14 amino acids. Germline assignment: CDR1 SNHLY and CDR2 FYNNEI. Trimming removed 1 base from V and 6 bases from J, with 13 bases in between. The DNA of the CDR3 is TGTGCCAGCAGTGAAGTGGGGGCCCCTCCCGAGCAGTACTTC. Its translation is CASSEVGAPPEQYF.

The chain is built from TRBV5-6 and TRBJ1-2; D gene uncertain. The CDR3 has 14 residues. Looked up from germline, CDR1 is SGHDT and CDR2 is YYEEEE. V was clipped by 4 bases and J by 6 bases, with 16 bases between them. For the CDR3, the DNA is TGTGCCAGCAGCCCAGACATGGGTGCCCATGGCTACACCTTC. Translating it yields CASSPDMGAHGYTF.